What follows are 25 T cell receptor beta chains derived from one specimen sequenced in a study of cytomegalovirus exposure and HLA in healthy donors. Produced via immunoSEQ multiplex PCR; TCRdb's table is partial and in-frame only. In the table there are 170,000 or so clones, 85% of which are singletons. Sequencing input: PBMCs. These receptors all stem from a man aged 18 to 29 in good health and CMV-seropositive.

This chain links TRBV30 with TRBJ2-7; D gene ambiguous. Germline V gene data show CDR1 as GTSNPN and CDR2 as SVGIG (reference sequence). The length of the CDR3 is 13 residues. The V end was cut by 2 bases, the J end by 2 bases, with 10 bases between. CDR3 nucleotide sequence: TGTGCCTGGAGTCGCTTCGGTCCCTACGAGCAGTACTTC. It encodes CAWSRFGPYEQYF.

The V gene is TRBV9, the J gene TRBJ2-5, with 9 bases fitting TRBD2. This CDR3 spans 17 amino acids. V lost 0 bases, J lost 4 bases, and 10 bases stayed unmatched. Germline-derived CDR1 and CDR2 are SGDLS and YYNGEE. In DNA, the CDR3 is TGTGCCAGCAGCGTAGATGTTGCGGGAGGGCCGGGAGAGACCCAGTACTTC. Encoded protein: CASSVDVAGGPGETQYF.

As concerns this clone: Additional DNA sequences in this sample encode the identical CDR3. This sequence joins TRBV29-1 and TRBJ2-1, with 7 positions matching TRBD1. With V trimmed by 3 bases and J by 3 bases, 5 bases remained unmatched. Germline CDR1 and CDR2: SQVTM and ANQGSEA. The CDR3 has 14 amino acids. CDR3 region: CSVDVSGGYNEQFF. The CDR3, as DNA: TGCAGCGTTGATGTCTCAGGGGGCTACAATGAGCAGTTCTTC.

The rearrangement joins TRBV7-2 to TRBJ2-5; 7 positions agree with TRBD1. After removal of 4 bases from V and 1 base from J, the junction contained 6 bases not matched to a gene. CDR1 is SGHTA and CDR2 is FQGNSA in the germline V gene. CDR3 length: 15 amino acids. For the CDR3, the DNA is TGTGCCAGCAGCTCACGGGACAGACTCCAAGAGACCCAGTACTTC. This codes for CASSSRDRLQETQYF.

The V call is TRBV5-6, the J call TRBJ1-2; 9 bases are a match to TRBD1. In germline, CDR1 is SGHDT, CDR2 YYEEEE. This CDR3 is 13 amino acids long. V lost 0 bases and J lost 8; bases outside the gene matches: 2. CDR3 nucleotide sequence: TGTGCCAGCAGCTTGGGACAGGGGGAAGGCTACACCTTC. Its translation: CASSLGQGEGYTF.

A single count supports this clone. The rearrangement uses TRBV27 and TRBJ1-2, with D unclear. V lost 3 bases and J 0 bases, leaving 8 bases between the germline ends. Germline V CDR1 and CDR2: MNHEY, SMNVEV (reference sequence). The CDR3 totals 14 residues. This chain's CDR3 is CASSLRITNYGYTF. CDR3 nucleotides: TGTGCCAGCAGTTTGAGGATAACTAACTATGGCTACACCTTC.

This clone was recorded a few times. In the same sample, other DNA sequences code for this CDR3. V and J are TRBV6-1 and TRBJ2-5; TRBD2 matches 8 bases. CDR3 length equals 15 residues. V shed 2 bases and J 4 bases; nucleotides not matched to a gene: 6. Germline values: CDR1 MNHNS, CDR2 SASEGT. The CDR3 nucleotides are TGTGCCAGCAGTGAACTCCCGGGACTAGGAGAGACCCAGTACTTC. This sequence encodes CASSELPGLGETQYF.

This clone was observed a few times. This rearrangement joins TRBV6-1 to TRBJ1-1; 7 bases agree with TRBD1. V lost 4 bases, J lost 4 bases, and 9 bases stayed unmatched. In germline, CDR1 is MNHNS, CDR2 SASEGT. CDR3 size: 15 residues. The CDR3 loop is CASSVGQPVSTEAFF. The CDR3 DNA is TGTGCCAGCAGTGTGGGACAGCCAGTGAGCACTGAAGCTTTCTTT.

This chain uses TRBV7-2 with TRBJ1-5, with 10 bases matching TRBD1. The CDR3 loop spans 17 amino acids. Germline trimming cut 5 bases from V and 5 bases from J; bases unmatched to any gene: 12. Germline assignment: CDR1 SGHTA and CDR2 FQGNSA. CDR3 sequence reads: CASSQRGGQGSYQPQHF. CDR3 bases: TGTGCCAGCAGCCAACGGGGGGGACAGGGGTCGTATCAGCCCCAGCATTTT.

The rearrangement links TRBV9 to TRBJ2-1; perhaps TRBD1 as D (6 bases). The germline CDR1 and CDR2 sequences are SGDLS and YYNGEE. The CDR3 has 12 residues. V was trimmed by 4 bases and J by 7 bases, leaving 9 bases between them. The CDR3, as DNA: TGTGCCAGCAGCACCGGACAGAATGAGCAGTTCTTC. Encoded protein: CASSTGQNEQFF.

This rearrangement joins TRBV27 to TRBJ2-7; D perhaps matches TRBD1 (5 bases). This CDR3 spans 14 amino acids. Germline CDR1 is MNHEY and CDR2 is SMNVEV (reference sequence). Trimming shortened V by 0 bases and J by 7 bases, and 13 bases separated the two germline ends. The CDR3 nucleotides read TGTGCCAGCAGTTTATCCCCAGGGCTCCATGAGCAGTACTTC. It encodes CASSLSPGLHEQYF.

The V gene is TRBV4-2, the J gene TRBJ2-1; the match to TRBD2 covers 8 bases. CDR3 size: 15 residues. Germline values: CDR1 LGHNA, CDR2 YNFKEQ. V shed 2 bases, J shed 8 bases, and the junction held 8 bases outside the gene matches. The CDR3 DNA sequence: TGTGCCAGCAGCCAAAACCCGGGAGGGTCCTATGAGCAGTTCTTC. Translation gives CASSQNPGGSYEQFF.

This sequence joins TRBV2 and TRBJ1-5; D gene ambiguous. The germline gives CDR1 SNHLY, CDR2 FYNNEI. Trimming shortened V by 6 bases and J by 0 bases, and 15 bases separated the two germline ends. CDR3 length equals 16 residues. CDR3 nucleotide sequence: TGTGCCAGCAGCTCGGGGATGGCTTATAGCAATCAGCCCCAGCATTTT. Amino acids: CASSSGMAYSNQPQHF.

The chain uses TRBV20-1 and TRBJ2-7; TRBD1 agrees at 7 bases. After removal of 3 bases from V and 6 bases from J, the junction contained 2 bases not matched to a gene. Germline V CDR1 and CDR2: DFQATT, SNEGSKA (reference sequence). The CDR3 length is 11 residues. This chain's CDR3 is CSASGDSEQYF. CDR3 coding DNA: TGCAGTGCTAGTGGGGACAGCGAGCAGTACTTC.

The gene calls are TRBV27 and TRBJ1-2; 9 bases match TRBD1. Germline V lookup: CDR1 MNHEY, CDR2 SMNVEV (reference sequence). The CDR3 contains 14 residues. V lost 7 bases to trimming and J lost 2 bases; unmatched junction nucleotides: 5. The DNA of the CDR3 is TGTGCCAGCAAAAACAGGGGGCCAAACTATGGCTACACCTTC. This translates into CASKNRGPNYGYTF.

This clone has only a few counts. The chain is built from TRBV27 and TRBJ1-1; D is undetermined. The V gene's germline CDR1 is MNHEY and CDR2 SMNVEV (reference sequence). The V and J ends lost 10 bases and 8 bases respectively, with 14 bases between them. The length of the CDR3 is 11 residues. The DNA of the CDR3 is TGTGCCACCGATGTCGGGTTCGAAGCTTTCTTT. It yields the protein CATDVGFEAFF.

The CDR3 loop is CASSQRRGQGTNEKLFF. CDR3 bases: TGTGCCAGCAGCCAGCGGCGGGGACAGGGAACTAATGAAAAACTGTTTTTT. The genes are TRBV11-3 and TRBJ1-4; TRBD1 agrees at 9 bases. The CDR3 contains 17 residues. Trimming cost V 5 bases and J 1 base; bases outside gene matches: 8. Looked up from germline, CDR1 is SGHNT and CDR2 is YENEEA. Based on the CDR3 plus reference TRBV11-3 and TRBJ1-4, the full variable domain is EAGVVQSPRYKIIEKKQPVAFWCNPISGHNTLYWYLQNLGQGPELLIRYENEEAVDDSQLPKDRFSAERLKGVDSTLKIQPAELGDSAVYLCASSQRRGQGTNEKLFFGSGTQLSVL.

The chain joins TRBV6-5 to TRBJ2-7; D possibly corresponds to TRBD1 (6 bases). This CDR3 comprises 13 residues. The V gene's germline CDR1 is MNHEY and CDR2 SVGAGI. The germline V and J ends were trimmed by 5 bases and 0 bases, with 8 bases remaining between them. CDR3 protein: CASSQTGSYEQYF. The CDR3 DNA reads as TGTGCCAGCAGTCAGACAGGCTCCTACGAGCAGTACTTC.

The chain uses TRBV6-6 and TRBJ2-3; no reliable D call. The CDR3 extends over 12 amino acids. The germline V and J ends were trimmed by 6 bases and 0 bases, with 4 bases remaining between them. In germline, CDR1 is MNHNY, CDR2 SVGAGI (reference sequence). CDR3 coding DNA: TGTGCCAGCAGCTCTAGCACAGATACGCAGTATTTT. Translated: CASSSSTDTQYF.

The chain links TRBV7-3 to TRBJ2-7; D is perhaps TRBD1 (6 bases). Germline CDR1 SGHTA, CDR2 FQGTGA. There are 15 residues in the CDR3. V was pared by 2 bases and J by 5 bases, with 16 bases between. The CDR3, as DNA: TGTGCCAGCAGCTTATTACCAGGGGAGATCGACGAGCAGTACTTC. Translation gives CASSLLPGEIDEQYF. Variable domain in full (rest from reference TRBV7-3 and TRBJ2-7): GAGVSQTPSNKVTEKGKYVELRCDPISGHTALYWYRQSLGQGPEFLIYFQGTGAADDSGLPNDRFFAVRPEGSVSTLKIQRTERGDSAVYLCASSLLPGEIDEQYFGPGTRLTVT.

The chain joins TRBV5-1 to TRBJ2-7, with TRBD1 identical over 8 bases. This CDR3 is built from 15 residues. In germline, CDR1 is SGHRS, CDR2 YFSETQ. Trimming at V came to 4 bases and at J to 0 bases, leaving 6 bases not matched to a gene. The CDR3 coding sequence is TGCGCCAGCAGCGCCGACAGGGGAGACTCCTACGAGCAGTACTTC. This gives the protein CASSADRGDSYEQYF.

This sequence joins TRBV2 and TRBJ2-3; 8 bases line up with TRBD1. This CDR3 has 14 amino acids. From germline, CDR1 is SNHLY and CDR2 FYNNEI. V was pared by 7 bases and J by 0 bases, with 3 bases of the junction left unmatched. Here the CDR3 reads CASMQGASTDTQYF. CDR3 sequence (DNA): TGTGCCAGCATGCAGGGGGCGAGCACAGATACGCAGTATTTT.

The chain combines TRBV2 with TRBJ2-1; TRBD2 might be the D (6 bases). Germline lookup yields CDR1 SNHLY and CDR2 FYNNEI. V was cut by 4 bases and J by 4 bases, with 20 bases left in between. This CDR3 contains 17 residues. CDR3 region: CASSAVNRRDPYNEQFF. The CDR3 coding sequence is TGTGCCAGCAGTGCAGTAAACCGGCGGGACCCTTACAATGAGCAGTTCTTC. Full variable domain (missing parts from reference TRBV2 and TRBJ2-1): EPEVTQTPSHQVTQMGQEVILRCVPISNHLYFYWYRQILGQKVEFLVSFYNNEISEKSEIFDDQFSVERPDGSNFTLKIRSTKLEDSAMYFCASSAVNRRDPYNEQFFGPGTRLTVL.

This clone came up once. The CDR3 is CASKGRGGRETQYF. The CDR3 DNA is TGTGCCAGCAAAGGGAGGGGGGGACGGGAGACCCAGTACTTC. The chain uses TRBV2 and TRBJ2-5; D is possibly TRBD2 (7 bases). This CDR3 contains 14 residues. Trimming left V 7 bases short and J 5 bases short, with 17 bases between. From germline, CDR1 is SNHLY and CDR2 FYNNEI.

The sample holds one count of this clone. J is TRBJ1-1 and V is TRBV7-3, with D maybe TRBD1 (5 bases). Germline V lookup: CDR1 SGHTA, CDR2 FQGTGA. V was cut by 4 bases and J by 8 bases, with 8 bases left in between. This CDR3 comprises 11 residues. The CDR3 bases are TGTGCCAGCAGCTCTGGGGCCGAAGCTTTCTTT. It is translated as CASSSGAEAFF.